The 19 T cell receptor beta chains below all came from one sample that was sequenced in a study of blood T cell repertoires in COVID-19. The data were produced by immunoSEQ multiplex PCR, yet TCRdb's version contains in-frame clones alone and is incomplete. The sample has approximately 260,000 clones, around 89% seen once. The specimen sequenced was PBMCs or T cells enriched from blood (not recorded which). The origin of the receptors is a middle-aged woman with acute COVID-19.

The chain has TRBV28 and TRBJ1-3, with 7 bases aligning to TRBD1. The CDR3 totals 17 residues. Trimming removed 8 bases from V and 5 bases from J; junction bases left unmatched: 18. Germline V gene lookup returns CDR1 MDHEN and CDR2 SYDVKM. DNA for the CDR3: TGTGCCAGCCGAGGAGCGCAGGAGGGGGCGCTTAGAAACACCATATATTTT. This translates into CASRGAQEGALRNTIYF.

This rearrangement joins TRBV9 to TRBJ2-7; D not certain. Deletions cut 0 bases from V and 0 bases from J, with 13 bases between. The CDR3 length is 16 residues. CDR1 is SGDLS and CDR2 is YYNGEE in the germline V gene. The chain's CDR3 is CASSVASDLSSYEQYF. The CDR3 DNA is TGTGCCAGCAGCGTAGCCAGCGACCTGAGCTCCTACGAGCAGTACTTC.

This chain links TRBV27 with TRBJ1-1, with D possibly matching TRBD1 (6 bases). V lost 6 bases, J lost 3 bases, and 20 bases lay in between. This CDR3 has 16 amino acids. Germline CDR1 is MNHEY and CDR2 is SMNVEV (reference sequence). In DNA, the CDR3 is TGTGCCAGCAGCGCTATAGGGACAATCAGACACACTGAAGCTTTCTTT. Translation gives CASSAIGTIRHTEAFF.

The V call is TRBV3-1 (or the pseudogene TRBV3-2), the J call TRBJ1-5, with TRBD1 matching over 11 bases. In germline, CDR1 is LGHDT, CDR2 YNNKEL (reference sequence). The V gene end was trimmed by 4 bases and the J gene end by 2 bases; junction bases not matched to a gene: 7. The CDR3 has 17 residues. Here the CDR3 DNA reads TGTGCCAGCAGCCGGACAGGGGGCGCGAGTGGCAATCAGCCCCAGCATTTT. Protein sequence: CASSRTGGASGNQPQHF.

The chain carries TRBV24-1 and TRBJ1-5; D is uncertain. V was trimmed by 5 bases and J by 8 bases, leaving 18 bases between them. CDR3 length: 15 residues. Germline-derived CDR1 and CDR2 are KGHDR and SFDVKD. The CDR3 reads CATSVTGSAEEPQHF. The CDR3 DNA is TGTGCCACCAGTGTCACCGGGAGCGCGGAGGAGCCCCAGCATTTT.

This clone was found once. The rearrangement uses TRBV5-1 and TRBJ2-7, with 7 bases fitting TRBD1. Germline CDR1 reads SGHRS; CDR2 reads YFSETQ. The length of the CDR3 is 15 residues. Losses at the gene ends were 3 bases for V and 3 bases for J; bases not matched to a gene: 9. The CDR3 nucleotides are TGCGCCAGCAGCTCTGGACAGGTTTTAGGCTACGAGCAGTACTTC. Translation gives CASSSGQVLGYEQYF.

This sequence joins TRBV12-3 or TRBV12-4 and TRBJ1-2; D is undetermined. V lost 1 base, J lost 5 bases, and 5 bases lay in between. The CDR3 is 12 residues long. The CDR3 spells CASSLDRYGYTF. The DNA of the CDR3 is TGTGCCAGCAGTTTAGATAGATATGGCTACACCTTC.

This clone showed up just once. The chain joins TRBV5-1 to TRBJ2-7; tentative D call: TRBD1 (6 bases). Germline CDR1 is SGHRS and CDR2 is YFSETQ. Trimming left V 4 bases short and J 0 bases short, with 8 bases between. The CDR3 sequence is 13 residues long. DNA for the CDR3: TGCGCCAGCAGCGCGGACAGCTCCTACGAGCAGTACTTC. Amino acids: CASSADSSYEQYF.

CDR3 residues: CASSWTGGDQPQHF. DNA for the CDR3: TGTGCCAGCAGCTGGACAGGGGGTGATCAGCCCCAGCATTTT. The genes are TRBV5-6 and TRBJ1-5; 10 positions agree with TRBD1. V was clipped by 3 bases and J by 5 bases; unmatched bases: 2. This CDR3 has 14 amino acids. Germline CDR1 SGHDT, CDR2 YYEEEE.

This clone has a single count. The chain is built from TRBV2 and TRBJ2-7, with 8 bases matching TRBD2. The V and J ends lost 6 bases and 4 bases, in that order; junction bases with no gene match: 2. The CDR3 extends over 12 amino acids. Germline V lookup: CDR1 SNHLY, CDR2 FYNNEI. CDR3 coding DNA: TGTGCCAGCAGACTAGCGGATTACGAGCAGTACGTC. The encoded protein is CASRLADYEQYV.

The J gene is TRBJ2-5, the V gene TRBV5-6; 8 nucleotides line up with TRBD2. Germline values: CDR1 SGHDT, CDR2 YYEEEE. Germline trimming cut 5 bases from V and 1 base from J; bases unmatched to any gene: 10. This CDR3 contains 16 residues. CDR3 protein: CASRGPSGRGQETQYF. Here the CDR3 DNA reads TGTGCCAGCAGAGGCCCAAGCGGGAGAGGCCAAGAGACCCAGTACTTC.

The rearrangement links TRBV28 to TRBJ1-2; TRBD1 aligns across 7 bases. Germline V gene lookup returns CDR1 MDHEN and CDR2 SYDVKM. The V gene end was trimmed by 8 bases and the J gene end by 6 bases; junction bases not matched to a gene: 3. The length of the CDR3 is 11 residues. The CDR3 nucleotides read TGTGCCAGCGGGGGACAGAATGGCTACACCTTC. Its translation is CASGGQNGYTF.

V is TRBV5-1 and J is TRBJ2-7; D gene ambiguous. This CDR3 has 12 amino acids. Germline CDR1 is SGHRS and CDR2 is YFSETQ. V was shortened by 4 bases and J by 2 bases, with 7 bases between the two germline ends. The CDR3 is CASSPDTYEQYF. The CDR3 DNA is TGCGCCAGCAGCCCAGACACCTACGAGCAGTACTTC.

The genes are TRBV5-1 and TRBJ2-4; a weak D match, TRBD2 (6 bases). V lost 3 bases to trimming and J lost 4 bases, with 17 bases between them. Looked up from germline, CDR1 is SGHRS and CDR2 is YFSETQ. The CDR3 consists of 16 residues. CDR3 nucleotides: TGCGCCAGCAGCTCGTCCCTACTAAGCGGGAAAAACATTCAGTACTTC. Translating gives CASSSSLLSGKNIQYF.

The chain links TRBV6-5 to TRBJ1-2, with 7 bases aligning to TRBD1. Germline lookup yields CDR1 MNHEY and CDR2 SVGAGI. V dropped 6 bases and J dropped 0; count of bases not matched to a gene: 7. The CDR3 spans 15 residues. In nucleotides, the CDR3 is TGTGCCAGCAGGACAGGGACCCTATCTAACTATGGCTACACCTTC. Protein sequence: CASRTGTLSNYGYTF.

The chain is built from TRBV4-3 and TRBJ2-3; TRBD2 aligns across 13 bases. Germline V gene data show CDR1 as LGHNA and CDR2 as YSLEER. The CDR3 contains 18 residues. Trimming at V came to 1 base and at J to 3 bases, leaving 7 bases not matched to a gene. This CDR3 is CASSQVNTSGRATDTQYF. The CDR3 coding sequence is TGCGCCAGCAGCCAAGTGAACACTAGCGGGAGGGCGACAGATACGCAGTATTTT.

The genes are TRBV5-4 and TRBJ2-1; TRBD2 aligns across 11 bases. Unmatched junction bases numbered 9, after V lost 4 bases and J lost 3 bases. The CDR3 has 17 amino acids. Germline assignment: CDR1 SGHNT and CDR2 YYREEE (reference sequence). CDR3 sequence reads: CASSLGLAEPLYNEQFF. The DNA for the CDR3 is TGTGCCAGCAGCCTGGGACTAGCGGAGCCACTCTACAATGAGCAGTTCTTC.

The rearrangement joins TRBV5-4 to TRBJ2-3, with D maybe TRBD1 (6 bases). Germline loops: CDR1 SGHNT, CDR2 YYREEE (reference sequence). Deletions cut 1 base from V and 3 bases from J, with 9 bases between. The CDR3 has 14 amino acids. CDR3 sequence (DNA): TGTGCCAGCAGCTTGAACAGGGTTACAGATACGCAGTATTTT. Translation: CASSLNRVTDTQYF.

The chain has TRBV11-3 and TRBJ2-3; 12 nucleotides match TRBD2. The CDR3 is made up of 17 amino acids. Germline assignment: CDR1 SGHNT and CDR2 YENEEA. The trim removed 1 base at V and 5 bases at J, leaving 7 bases unmatched. The chain's CDR3 is CASSLGGLAGGQDTQYF. CDR3 DNA: TGTGCCAGCAGCTTAGGGGGGCTAGCGGGAGGGCAAGATACGCAGTATTTT.